One and the same sample provided the 8 T cell receptor beta chains below, sequenced in a study of T-cell memory formation after mild COVID-19. TCRdb re-called the 5' RACE reads through MiXCR, storing one row per CDR3 protein. This sample has some 270,000 distinct CDR3 sequences, with 15% to 19% found just once. Sequencing was performed on PBMCs or a T cell subset sorted from them (not recorded which). Receptors were obtained from an adult woman who had mild COVID-19 (a few samples of this study predate the infection). Cell type and time point are not known.

This chain joins TRBV4-3 and TRBJ2-3; no clear D. The length of the CDR3 is 15 residues. The V end lost 0 bases, the J end lost 2 bases, and 9 bases lay between the germline ends. Germline V CDR1 and CDR2: LGHNA, YSLEER. The CDR3 DNA is TGCGCCAGCAGCCAAGATGTTTGGTCCACAGATACGCAGTATTTT. Its protein is CASSQDVWSTDTQYF.

A note on this clonotype: The junction and the germline gene differ at one end; a read error may be behind it. The chain employs TRBV5-1 and TRBJ2-3; a possible D gene is TRBD2 (5 bases). The CDR3 is 13 residues long. The germline V gene encodes CDR1 SGHRS and CDR2 YFSETQ. CDR3: CASSLASIDTQYF. The CDR3 DNA follows: TGCGCCAGCAGCTTGGCTAGCATAGATACGCAGTATTTT.

This clonotype was detected only a few times. The chain recombines TRBV11-2 with TRBJ2-1; tentative D call: TRBD2 (6 bases). Germline CDR1 SGHAT, CDR2 FQNNGV. The CDR3 has 18 amino acids. The V end lost 5 bases, the J end lost 4 bases, and 24 bases lay between the germline ends. This chain's CDR3 is CASSARRGDLSPYNEQFF. The CDR3 DNA reads as TGTGCCAGCAGCGCGAGACGCGGGGACCTATCTCCTTACAATGAGCAGTTCTTC.

CDR3 loop: CASIQRRGGTDTQYF. In DNA form, the CDR3 reads TGTGCCAGCATCCAACGCCGGGGGGGCACAGATACGCAGTATTTT. The chain combines TRBV7-9 with TRBJ2-3, with 7 bases aligning to TRBD2. CDR3 length equals 15 residues. J gave up 1 base and V 7 bases, and 8 bases lay outside the gene matches. CDR1 and CDR2 (germline): SEHNR, FQNEAQ (reference sequence). The full variable domain, its missing parts supplied by reference TRBV7-9 and TRBJ2-3, is DTGVSQNPRHKITKRGQNVTFRCDPISEHNRLYWYRQTLGQGPEFLTYFQNEAQLEKSRLLSDRFSAERPKGSFSTLEIQRTEQGDSAMYLCASIQRRGGTDTQYFGPGTRLTVL.

This clonotype was detected only a few times. This chain links TRBV20-1 with TRBJ1-1; no clear D. V was clipped by 0 bases and J by 8 bases, with 13 bases between them. This CDR3 has 13 residues. Germline lookup yields CDR1 DFQATT and CDR2 SNEGSKA (reference sequence). The CDR3 protein is CSARDLQIGEAFF. CDR3 bases: TGCAGTGCTAGAGATCTTCAGATAGGGGAAGCTTTCTTT.

There are a few counts of this clonotype. The chain combines TRBV9 with TRBJ2-3, with D possibly being TRBD1 or TRBD2 (7 bases each). Trimming pared 2 bases from V and 1 base from J, leaving 23 bases between. Germline CDR1 SGDLS, CDR2 YYNGEE. This CDR3 has 19 amino acids. This CDR3 is CASSVAPGGSSGGTDTQYF. As DNA, the CDR3 is TGTGCCAGCAGCGTTGCGCCAGGGGGTTCTAGCGGCGGCACAGATACGCAGTATTTT.

The table lists this clonotype with a few counts. The chain carries TRBV24-1 and TRBJ1-1; D might be TRBD1 (6 bases). Germline V gives CDR1 KGHDR, CDR2 SFDVKD. The length of the CDR3 is 15 residues. The V end lost 7 bases, the J end lost 4 bases, and 18 bases lay between the germline ends. Here the CDR3 reads CATRSNRGHGTEAFF. In DNA, the CDR3 is TGTGCCACCAGATCAAACCGGGGACACGGCACTGAAGCTTTCTTT.

This clonotype was counted only a few times. The chain employs TRBV29-1 and TRBJ2-1; D may be TRBD2 (6 bases). V was shortened by 5 bases and J by 6 bases, with 17 bases between the two germline ends. The CDR3 length is 14 residues. Germline assignment: CDR1 SQVTM and CDR2 ANQGSEA. CDR3 in amino acids: CSVTRGNGGNEQFF. CDR3 in DNA: TGCAGCGTTACCCGGGGGAATGGGGGCAATGAGCAGTTCTTC.